The source of this TCR beta chain is a study of Graves' ophthalmopathy and Graves' hyperthyroidism. General study points: Distinction of ophthalmopathy from stable hyperthyroidism by a 13-signature model reached about 87% sensitivity and about 80% specificity.

This clonotype appeared a few times. Its antigen remains unknown. Amplification of the TCR beta CDR3 regions used RNA transcripts (as template). RT-PCR in the first round used HTBI primers; a second-round multiplex PCR followed. One entry per CDR3 protein results from TCRdb running MiXCR on the multiplex PCR reads. The sample shows fewer than 650,000 distinct CDR3 sequences, about 20% of them seen only once. V was pared by 4 bases and J by 3 bases, with 9 bases between. Germline V gives CDR1 MNHEY, CDR2 SVGEGT. The CDR3 is made up of 13 amino acids. The material sequenced was peripheral blood. This TCR came from a woman between 18 and 30 years old with stable Graves' hyperthyroidism. Some clones in this sample may be carry-over from other donors' samples. The chain links TRBV6-2 or TRBV6-3 to TRBJ2-5; D gene uncertain. The CDR3 DNA reads as TGTGCCAGCAGTTGGACCAATAAAGAGACCCAGTACTTC. Translating it yields CASSWTNKETQYF.